Listed here are 12 T cell receptor beta chains from one sample, sequenced in a study of vaccination and CD4 T cells after COVID-19. The treatment: approximately nine-day PBMC culture with coronavirus spike peptide pools or control peptides (ViraFEST assay). Their antigens are not known. Sequencing of cultured CD4+ T cell DNA used the Oncomine TCR Beta short-read assay. TCRdb called the PCR reads again in MiXCR, with one record for every CDR3 protein. The top ten hold around a sixth of the sample, which has 15,000 to 20,000 distinct CDR3 sequences, under 75% seen once. Source material: CD4+ T cells from blood, cultured in vitro. Receptors originate from a human donor who had recovered from COVID-19.

The chain has TRBV24-1 and TRBJ2-7, with no clear D. Germline loops: CDR1 KGHDR, CDR2 SFDVKD. This CDR3 region has 14 residues. The ends were cut back, 3 bases at V and 2 bases at J, with 10 bases in the middle. Here the CDR3 DNA reads TGTGCCACCAGTGATAGTCAGCCGCCCTACGAGCAGTACTTC. Protein: CATSDSQPPYEQYF.

Written as DNA, the CDR3 is TGCGCCAGCAGCCTCACCCCAACAGGGGCTGGGGCCAACGTCCTGACTTTC. It translates to CASSLTPTGAGANVLTF. The chain combines TRBV4-1 with TRBJ2-6, with 7 bases matching TRBD1. CDR3 length: 17 residues. Germline V gives CDR1 MGHRA, CDR2 YSYEKL. Germline trimming cut 4 bases from V and 2 bases from J; bases unmatched to any gene: 8.

V usage is TRBV6-1 and J usage is TRBJ1-3, with a tentative D call TRBD1 (5 bases). The V gene's germline CDR1 is MNHNS and CDR2 SASEGT. The V gene lost 6 bases and the J gene lost 0 bases, with 9 bases spanning the gap. This CDR3 is 14 amino acids long. CDR3 residues: CASRADISGNTIYF. CDR3 DNA: TGTGCCAGCAGGGCGGACATCTCTGGAAACACCATATATTTT.

CDR3 in DNA: TGTGCCAGTAGTAGACCTTCCAACAGGGGGGCAATAGATGGCTACACCTTC. Amino acid sequence: CASSRPSNRGAIDGYTF. The J gene is TRBJ1-2, the V gene TRBV19, with 8 bases identical to TRBD1. The V gene end was trimmed by 4 bases and the J gene end by 6 bases; junction bases not matched to a gene: 16. Germline V gene data show CDR1 as LNHDA and CDR2 as SQIVND (reference sequence). This CDR3 spans 17 amino acids.

The table lists this clonotype with a few counts. The chain is built from TRBV7-2 and TRBJ1-5; weak D call: TRBD1 (5 bases). This CDR3 is 16 amino acids long. CDR1 and CDR2 from the germline V gene are SGHTA and FQGNSA. Trimming took 3 bases from V and 6 from J, leaving 18 bases between them. CDR3 loop: CASSFPGREGGQPQHF. The CDR3 DNA reads as TGTGCCAGCAGCTTTCCCGGCAGGGAGGGTGGTCAGCCCCAGCATTTT.

The V gene is TRBV7-8, the J gene TRBJ2-1; 9 nucleotides agree with TRBD1. The CDR3 is 19 residues long. The V segment lost 0 bases and the J segment 5 bases; nucleotides outside the gene matches: 14. Per the germline V gene, CDR1 is SGHVS and CDR2 is FQNEAQ. CDR3 protein: CASSLARLGTGYRDNEQFF. In nucleotides, the CDR3 is TGTGCCAGCAGCTTAGCCCGGCTAGGGACAGGGTACAGGGACAATGAGCAGTTCTTC.

CDR3 sequence: CASSPLGMRGSSYNEQFF. In DNA form, the CDR3 reads TGTGCCAGCAGCCCCCTAGGTATGCGGGGGAGCTCCTACAATGAGCAGTTCTTC. The V gene is TRBV7-3, the J gene TRBJ2-1, with 7 bases that match TRBD2. The V and J ends lost 5 bases and 0 bases, in that order; junction bases with no gene match: 13. Germline loops: CDR1 SGHTA, CDR2 FQGTGA. This CDR3 is built from 18 residues.

This clonotype was counted a few times. J is TRBJ1-2 and V is TRBV20-1; no reliable D call. Trimming left V 3 bases short and J 5 bases short, with 13 bases between. Germline V CDR1 and CDR2: DFQATT, SNEGSKA (reference sequence). The CDR3 consists of 13 residues. The CDR3 nucleotides read TGCAGTGCTAGTCCGGCCAAAGTATATGGCTACACCTTC. Protein sequence: CSASPAKVYGYTF.

This chain links TRBV28 with TRBJ1-5, with 9 bases fitting TRBD1. V shed 6 bases and J 6 bases; nucleotides not matched to a gene: 3. CDR3 length: 13 amino acids. CDR1 MDHEN and CDR2 SYDVKM come from the germline V gene. CDR3 sequence (DNA): TGTGCCAGCAGACAGGGGGCTTTTCAGCCCCAGCATTTT. Translating it yields CASRQGAFQPQHF.

The V call is TRBV7-2, the J call TRBJ1-3; no clear D gene. Trimming stripped 2 bases from V and 0 bases from J, with 11 bases between. The CDR3 consists of 16 residues. CDR1 is SGHTA and CDR2 is FQGNSA in the germline V gene. CDR3 sequence (DNA): TGTGCCAGCAGCTTATGGCAGGCCCACTCTGGAAACACCATATATTTT. This gives the protein CASSLWQAHSGNTIYF.

The chain couples TRBV7-2 to TRBJ1-5; TRBD1 aligns across 9 bases. CDR1 SGHTA and CDR2 FQGNSA come from the germline V gene. This CDR3 has 19 residues. V dropped 4 bases and J dropped 1; count of bases not matched to a gene: 14. The CDR3 coding sequence is TGTGCCAGCAGCTGGGGGGTGGGACCGACAGGGGGAAGCAATCAGCCCCAGCATTTT. Translation: CASSWGVGPTGGSNQPQHF.

The rearrangement uses TRBV28 and TRBJ2-7; the match to TRBD1 covers 8 bases. The CDR3 is 13 amino acids. The V gene end was trimmed by 8 bases and the J gene end by 6 bases; junction bases not matched to a gene: 9. In germline, CDR1 is MDHEN, CDR2 SYDVKM. CDR3 region: CASQDRVKGEQYF. In DNA form, the CDR3 reads TGTGCCAGCCAGGACAGGGTTAAGGGCGAGCAGTACTTC.